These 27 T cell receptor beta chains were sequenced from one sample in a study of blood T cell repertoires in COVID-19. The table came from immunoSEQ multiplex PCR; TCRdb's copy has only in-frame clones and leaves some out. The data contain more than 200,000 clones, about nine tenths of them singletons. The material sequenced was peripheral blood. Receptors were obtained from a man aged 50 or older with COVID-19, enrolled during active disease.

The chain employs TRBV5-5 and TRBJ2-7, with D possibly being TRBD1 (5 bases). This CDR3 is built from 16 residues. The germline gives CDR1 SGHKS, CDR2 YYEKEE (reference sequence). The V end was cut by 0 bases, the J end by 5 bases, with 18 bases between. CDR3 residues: CASSLGQGSFTDEQYF. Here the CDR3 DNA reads TGTGCCAGCAGCTTGGGCCAGGGCTCCTTCACGGACGAGCAGTACTTC.

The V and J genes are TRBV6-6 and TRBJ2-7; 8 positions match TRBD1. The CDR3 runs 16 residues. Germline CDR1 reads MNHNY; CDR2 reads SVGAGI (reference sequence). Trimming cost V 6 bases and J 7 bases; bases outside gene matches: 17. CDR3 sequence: CASRTPHRGDYGEQYF. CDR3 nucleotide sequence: TGTGCCAGCAGAACCCCCCACAGGGGGGATTACGGGGAGCAGTACTTC.

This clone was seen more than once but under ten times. CDR3 sequence: CASSEKTGGYYGYTF. For the CDR3, the DNA is TGTGCCAGCAGTGAAAAGACAGGGGGATACTATGGCTACACCTTC. The chain uses TRBV2 and TRBJ1-2; 9 nucleotides align to TRBD1. The germline gives CDR1 SNHLY, CDR2 FYNNEI. The CDR3 is 15 amino acids. Trimming removed 2 bases from V and 3 bases from J; junction bases left unmatched: 4.

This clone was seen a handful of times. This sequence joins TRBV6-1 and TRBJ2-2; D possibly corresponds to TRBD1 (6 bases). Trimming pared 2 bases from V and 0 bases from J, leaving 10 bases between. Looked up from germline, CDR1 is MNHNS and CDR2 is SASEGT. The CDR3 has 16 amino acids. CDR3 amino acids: CASSENREPNTGELFF. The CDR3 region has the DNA TGTGCCAGCAGTGAAAACAGGGAACCGAACACCGGGGAGCTGTTTTTT.

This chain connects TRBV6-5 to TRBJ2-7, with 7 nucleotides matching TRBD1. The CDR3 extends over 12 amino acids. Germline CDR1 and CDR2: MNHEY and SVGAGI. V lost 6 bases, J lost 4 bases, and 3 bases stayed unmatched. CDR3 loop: CASRGQWYEQYF. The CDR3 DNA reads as TGTGCCAGCAGGGGACAGTGGTACGAGCAGTACTTC.

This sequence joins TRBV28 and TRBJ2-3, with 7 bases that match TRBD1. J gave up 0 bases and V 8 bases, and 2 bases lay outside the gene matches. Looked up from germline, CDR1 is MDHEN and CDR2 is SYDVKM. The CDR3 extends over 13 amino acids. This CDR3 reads CASGTASTDTQYF. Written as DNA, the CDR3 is TGTGCCAGCGGGACAGCTAGCACAGATACGCAGTATTTT.

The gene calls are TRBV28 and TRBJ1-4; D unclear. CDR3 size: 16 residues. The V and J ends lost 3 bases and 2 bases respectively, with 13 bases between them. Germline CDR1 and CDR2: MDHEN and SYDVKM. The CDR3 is CASSLSSGLTNEKLFF. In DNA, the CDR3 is TGTGCCAGCAGTTTGTCCTCCGGACTGACTAATGAAAAACTGTTTTTT.

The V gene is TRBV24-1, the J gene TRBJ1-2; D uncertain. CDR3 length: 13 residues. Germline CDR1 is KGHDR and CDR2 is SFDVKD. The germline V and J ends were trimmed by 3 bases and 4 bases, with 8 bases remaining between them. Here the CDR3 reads CATSDGGTYGYTF. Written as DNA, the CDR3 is TGTGCCACCAGTGATGGAGGAACCTATGGCTACACCTTC.

The CDR3 spells CASSLSLNTEAFF. The CDR3 DNA is TGTGCCAGCAGCCTTAGCCTGAACACTGAAGCTTTCTTT. The genes are TRBV3-1 (or the pseudogene TRBV3-2) and TRBJ1-1; D is uncertain. Germline values: CDR1 LGHDT, CDR2 YNNKEL (reference sequence). V gave up 4 bases and J gave up 0 bases, with 6 bases separating them. The CDR3 totals 13 residues.

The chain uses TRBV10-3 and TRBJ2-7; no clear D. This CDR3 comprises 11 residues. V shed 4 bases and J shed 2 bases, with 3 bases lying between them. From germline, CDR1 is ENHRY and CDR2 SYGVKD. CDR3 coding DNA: TGTGCCATCAGTGGCGCCTACGAGCAGTACTTC. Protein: CAISGAYEQYF.

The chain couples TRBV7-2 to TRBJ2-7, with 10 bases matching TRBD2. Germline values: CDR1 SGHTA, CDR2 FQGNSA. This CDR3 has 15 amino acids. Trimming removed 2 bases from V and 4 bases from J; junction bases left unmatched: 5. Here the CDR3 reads CASSLQRGGLYEQYF. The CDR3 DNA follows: TGTGCCAGCAGCTTACAGCGGGGGGGCTTATACGAGCAGTACTTC.

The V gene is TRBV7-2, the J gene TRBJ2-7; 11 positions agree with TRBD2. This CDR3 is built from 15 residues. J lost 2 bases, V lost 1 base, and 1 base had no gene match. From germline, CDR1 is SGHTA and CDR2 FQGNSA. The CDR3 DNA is TGTGCCAGCAGCTTAGGACTAGCGGGAACCTACGAGCAGTACTTC. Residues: CASSLGLAGTYEQYF.

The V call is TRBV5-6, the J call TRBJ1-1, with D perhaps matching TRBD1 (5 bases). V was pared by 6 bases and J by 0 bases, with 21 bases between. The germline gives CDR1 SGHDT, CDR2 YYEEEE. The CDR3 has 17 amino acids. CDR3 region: CASTPRGGLIMNTEAFF. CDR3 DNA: TGTGCCAGCACCCCTAGGGGAGGCCTGATAATGAACACTGAAGCTTTCTTT.

As DNA, the CDR3 is TGTGCCAGCAGTGAATGGACAAACACCGGGGAGCTGTTTTTT. This codes for CASSEWTNTGELFF. This chain uses TRBV2 with TRBJ2-2; D possibly corresponds to TRBD1 (5 bases). Germline V gene lookup returns CDR1 SNHLY and CDR2 FYNNEI. This CDR3 spans 14 amino acids. V was cut by 2 bases and J by 2 bases, with 6 bases left in between.

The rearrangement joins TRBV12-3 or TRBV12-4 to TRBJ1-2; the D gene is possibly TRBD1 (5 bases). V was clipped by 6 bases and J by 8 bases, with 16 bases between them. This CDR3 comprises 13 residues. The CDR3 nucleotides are TGTGCCAGCAGCCCCGGACACACGGCGGGCTACACCTTC. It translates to CASSPGHTAGYTF.

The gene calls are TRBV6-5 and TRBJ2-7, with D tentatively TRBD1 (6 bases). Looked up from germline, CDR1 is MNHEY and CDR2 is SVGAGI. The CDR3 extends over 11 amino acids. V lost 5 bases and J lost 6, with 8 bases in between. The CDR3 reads CASSRRGEQYF. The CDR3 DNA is TGTGCCAGCAGTCGCAGGGGCGAGCAGTACTTC.

The CDR3 DNA reads as TGCGCCAGCAGCCTACAGGGGGGCGATGGCTACACCTTC. This encodes CASSLQGGDGYTF. This rearrangement joins TRBV5-1 to TRBJ1-2; 8 bases are a match to TRBD1. The CDR3 is made up of 13 amino acids. Germline V CDR1 and CDR2: SGHRS, YFSETQ. V gave up 4 bases and J gave up 6 bases; unmatched junction bases: 5.

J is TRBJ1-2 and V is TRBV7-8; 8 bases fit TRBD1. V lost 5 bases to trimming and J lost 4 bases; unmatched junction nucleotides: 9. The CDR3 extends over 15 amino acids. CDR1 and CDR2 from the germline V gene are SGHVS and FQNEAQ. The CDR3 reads CASSPSQGVGYGYTF. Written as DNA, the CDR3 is TGTGCCAGCAGCCCATCACAGGGGGTTGGCTATGGCTACACCTTC.

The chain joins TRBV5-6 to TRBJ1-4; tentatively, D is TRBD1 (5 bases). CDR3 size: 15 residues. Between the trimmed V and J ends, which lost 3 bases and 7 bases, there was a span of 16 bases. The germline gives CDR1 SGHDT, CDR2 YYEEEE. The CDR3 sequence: CASSSPPGGGEKLFF. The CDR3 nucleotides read TGTGCCAGCAGCTCGCCTCCGGGGGGAGGTGAAAAACTGTTTTTT.

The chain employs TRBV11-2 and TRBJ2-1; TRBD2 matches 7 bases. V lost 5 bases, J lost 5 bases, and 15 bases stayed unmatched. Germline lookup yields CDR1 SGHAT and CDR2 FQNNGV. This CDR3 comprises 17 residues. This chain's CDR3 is CASSPRWASGLHNEQFF. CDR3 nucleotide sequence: TGTGCCAGCAGCCCCCGGTGGGCTAGCGGATTACACAATGAGCAGTTCTTC.

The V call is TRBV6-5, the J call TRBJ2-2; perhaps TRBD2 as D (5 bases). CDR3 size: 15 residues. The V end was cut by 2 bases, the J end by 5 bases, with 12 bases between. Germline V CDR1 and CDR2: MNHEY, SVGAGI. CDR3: CASSYRGPVTGELFF. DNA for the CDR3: TGTGCCAGCAGTTACCGGGGTCCGGTGACCGGGGAGCTGTTTTTT.

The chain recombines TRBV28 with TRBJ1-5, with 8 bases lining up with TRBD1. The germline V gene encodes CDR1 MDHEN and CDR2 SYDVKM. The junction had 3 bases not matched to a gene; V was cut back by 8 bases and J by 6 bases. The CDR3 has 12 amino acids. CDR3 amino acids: CASGRGLQPQHF. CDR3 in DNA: TGTGCCAGCGGCAGGGGGCTTCAGCCCCAGCATTTT.

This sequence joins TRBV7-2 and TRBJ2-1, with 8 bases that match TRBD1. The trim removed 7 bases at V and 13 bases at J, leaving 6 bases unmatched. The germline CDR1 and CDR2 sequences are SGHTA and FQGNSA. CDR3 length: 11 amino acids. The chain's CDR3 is CASTLGQGQFF. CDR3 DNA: TGTGCCAGCACCCTCGGACAGGGACAGTTCTTC.

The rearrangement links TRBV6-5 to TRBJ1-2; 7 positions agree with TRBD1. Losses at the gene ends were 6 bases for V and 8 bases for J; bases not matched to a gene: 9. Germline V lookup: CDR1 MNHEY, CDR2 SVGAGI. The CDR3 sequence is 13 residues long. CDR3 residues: CASSRTGLGGYTF. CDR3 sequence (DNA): TGTGCCAGCAGCCGGACAGGCTTGGGGGGCTACACCTTC.

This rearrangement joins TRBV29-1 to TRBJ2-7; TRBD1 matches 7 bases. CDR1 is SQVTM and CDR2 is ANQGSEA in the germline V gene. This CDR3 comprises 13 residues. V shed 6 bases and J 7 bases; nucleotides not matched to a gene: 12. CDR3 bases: TGCAGCGTCCGACAGGGCCTGGTGGAAGAGCAGTACTTC. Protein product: CSVRQGLVEEQYF.

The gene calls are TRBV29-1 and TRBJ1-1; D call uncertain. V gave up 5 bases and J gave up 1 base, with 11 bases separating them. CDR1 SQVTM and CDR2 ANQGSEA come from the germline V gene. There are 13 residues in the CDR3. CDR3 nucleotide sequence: TGCAGCGTTTCCCAAAAAAAGAACACTGAAGCTTTCTTT. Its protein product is CSVSQKKNTEAFF.

CDR3 nucleotides: TGTGCTAGTGGTCCCACCCCGACAGGGGGAGGCTATGGCTACACCTTC. Amino acid sequence: CASGPTPTGGGYGYTF. The V and J genes are TRBV12-5 and TRBJ1-2; 9 bases agree with TRBD1. J was trimmed by 4 bases and V by 5 bases; bases with no gene match: 11. The V gene's germline CDR1 is LGHNT and CDR2 FRNRAP. The CDR3 extends over 16 amino acids.